This TCR beta chain was profiled in a study of shared clonotypes between healthy human individuals. Study-wide results and caveats: Only blood underwent sampling, and tissue repertoires likely differ.

This CDR3 region has 17 residues. CDR1 SGHRS and CDR2 YFSETQ come from the germline V gene. V dropped 0 bases and J dropped 0; count of bases not matched to a gene: 8. An even split of each subset's genomic DNA across several immunoSEQ plates was performed. Replicate PCRs for sorted subsets used roughly 200 ng DNA; this equaled 33,000 or so T cell genomes. Some clones are missing from TCRdb's copy, which holds only in-frame ones; the method was immunoSEQ multiplex PCR. The sample records fewer than 2.5 million clones, 80% to 95% being singletons. On this clone itself: Its antigen is currently unknown.

J is TRBJ1-1 and V is TRBV5-1, with TRBD1 matching 7 bases. This receptor was taken from a man between 18 and 29 years old in good health. Some clones in this sample may be carry-over from other donors' samples. The sequenced material came from naive CD4+ T cells from PBMCs. The sample's subset: CD45RA+ positively selected. The CDR3 loop reads CASSLGGTASMNTEAFF. In DNA, the CDR3 is TGCGCCAGCAGCTTGGGCGGGACAGCTTCCATGAACACTGAAGCTTTCTTT.